Given below is one T cell receptor (beta chain) in context. This sample was included in a study of blood T cell repertoires in COVID-19. On the study more broadly: Acute and convalescent COVID-19 samples came from the United States, Italy and Spain. From T cells, B-cell-depleted T cells, or PBMCs came the material, which was cDNA or gDNA.

The CDR3 runs 13 residues. Germline V gene lookup returns CDR1 SEHNR and CDR2 FQNEAQ (reference sequence). With V trimmed by 6 bases and J by 4 bases, 5 bases remained unmatched. Original analysis: Researchers report that nucleated cell counts were estimated from reference gene primer amplification. Assay: immunoSEQ multiplex PCR; the TCRdb copy retains only in-frame clones and omits some. That table is the source of V, J and clone size, and D and trimming were worked out from the DNA. The repertoire holds around 65,000 clones, with roughly 80% as singletons. This TCR was recovered from a woman between 45 and 60 years old with active or convalescent COVID-19. This chain links TRBV7-9 with TRBJ2-5; the match to TRBD1 covers 7 bases. The specimen was peripheral blood. CDR3 coding DNA: TGTGCCAGCAGTGCGACAGGGATAGAGACCCAGTACTTC. Its translation: CASSATGIETQYF.